This T cell receptor (beta chain) comes out of a study of PD-1 blockade in classical Hodgkin lymphoma. Germline loops: CDR1 GTSNPN, CDR2 SVGIG (reference sequence). V lost 2 bases, J lost 0 bases, and 12 bases lay in between. This CDR3 comprises 15 residues. Method: immunoSEQ multiplex PCR; TCRdb's copy keeps in-frame clones and lacks some. This table holds 90,000 to 95,000 clones, nearly 90% found once. In every patient, relapse followed autologous stem cell transplantation, while exposure to brentuximab vedotin differed. The V call is TRBV30, the J call TRBJ2-3; D ambiguous. The sequencing used peripheral blood mononuclear cells (PBMCs), collected before the second cycle of nivolumab. This sequence originates from a human donor with classical Hodgkin lymphoma. This CDR3 reads CAWSTTDSSTDTQYF. CDR3 DNA sequence: TGTGCCTGGAGTACGACGGATTCTAGCACAGATACGCAGTATTTT.